This T cell receptor (beta chain) was captured in a study of T-cell memory formation after mild COVID-19. Germline V gives CDR1 DFQATT, CDR2 SNEGSKA (reference sequence). The CDR3 has 14 amino acids. Points on this clonotype: Its antigen is as yet unknown.

Study results and limitations: Shrinking CD4+ clones resided mostly in CM and EM, and CD8+ ones in EMRA.

TCRdb fed the 5' RACE reads into MiXCR, producing one record per CDR3 protein. Of tens of thousands of distinct CDR3 sequences listed, about an eighth are singletons. The receptor was derived from an adult woman who had mild COVID-19 (a few samples of this study predate the infection). Cell type and time point are not known. V is TRBV20-1 and J is TRBJ2-1, with 8 nucleotides matching TRBD2. Input material: PBMCs or a T cell subset sorted from them (not recorded which). Here the CDR3 DNA reads TGCAGCGTCCTATTAGCGGGAATTTACAATGAGCAGTTCTTC. Its protein is CSVLLAGIYNEQFF.